One sample yielded the 9 T cell receptor beta chains listed below, sequenced in a study of shared clonotypes between healthy human individuals. The assay was immunoSEQ multiplex PCR, and TCRdb's table has in-frame clones only and misses some. The sample has roughly 2 million clones, almost 96% seen once; the top ten hold around 0.13%. What was sequenced was naive CD4+ T cells sorted from blood. The sample's subset: CD45RA+ positively selected. These receptors all stem from a man between 18 and 35 years old in good health.

The V gene is TRBV19, the J gene TRBJ1-1, with 9 positions matching TRBD1. The trim removed 7 bases at V and 1 base at J, leaving 10 bases unmatched. The CDR3 is 16 amino acids. Germline CDR1 reads LNHDA; CDR2 reads SQIVND (reference sequence). The CDR3 reads CASTKDRGRGNTEAFF. CDR3 in DNA: TGTGCCAGTACCAAGGACAGGGGCAGAGGGAACACTGAAGCTTTCTTT.

About this clone itself: Other DNA sequences in the sample encode the same CDR3. The chain recombines TRBV20-1 with TRBJ2-7; D is ambiguous. Germline lookup yields CDR1 DFQATT and CDR2 SNEGSKA (reference sequence). Trimming shortened V by 5 bases and J by 3 bases, and 5 bases separated the two germline ends. This CDR3 comprises 10 residues. For the CDR3, the DNA is TGCAGTGCTGGGGACTACGAGCAGTACTTC. This encodes CSAGDYEQYF.

This chain links TRBV11-2 with TRBJ2-5; 8 bases fit TRBD2. Germline values: CDR1 SGHAT, CDR2 FQNNGV. The trim removed 5 bases at V and 2 bases at J, leaving 10 bases unmatched. The CDR3 covers 16 residues. CDR3 sequence reads: CASSLIAGTIQETQYF. CDR3 coding DNA: TGTGCCAGCAGCCTAATAGCGGGGACCATACAAGAGACCCAGTACTTC. Using reference TRBV11-2 and TRBJ2-5 for the parts outside the CDR3, the full variable domain is EAGVAQSPRYKIIEKRQSVAFWCNPISGHATLYWYQQILGQGPKLLIQFQNNGVVDDSQLPKDRFSAERLKGVDSTLKIQPAKLEDSAVYLCASSLIAGTIQETQYFGPGTRLLVL.

The chain employs TRBV6-5 and TRBJ1-1, with D possibly TRBD1 on 5 matching bases. The CDR3 contains 15 residues. V was cut by 6 bases and J by 5 bases, with 19 bases left in between. Looked up from germline, CDR1 is MNHEY and CDR2 is SVGAGI. DNA for the CDR3: TGTGCCAGCAGCCGCAGGGACCCTATGGGGACTGAAGCTTTCTTT. It encodes CASSRRDPMGTEAFF.

V usage is TRBV19 and J usage is TRBJ2-2, with D tentatively TRBD1 (8 bases). The CDR3 is 15 amino acids. Trimming cost V 9 bases and J 4 bases, with 18 bases left between them. The V gene's germline CDR1 is LNHDA and CDR2 SQIVND (reference sequence). The CDR3 DNA sequence: TGTGCCAGCCAGGGGGCGGGAGCGCCCACCGGGGAGCTGTTTTTT. It is translated as CASQGAGAPTGELFF. Full variable domain (outside the CDR3, taken from reference TRBV19 and TRBJ2-2): DGGITQSPKYLFRKEGQNVTLSCEQNLNHDAMYWYRQDPGQGLRLIYYSQIVNDFQKGDIAEGYSVSREKKESFPLTVTSAQKNPTAFYLCASQGAGAPTGELFFGEGSRLTVL.

About this clone: Other DNA sequences of this sample code for an identical CDR3. The V and J genes are TRBV5-1 and TRBJ1-2, with D unresolved. V was cut by 4 bases and J by 2 bases, with 6 bases left in between. In germline, CDR1 is SGHRS, CDR2 YFSETQ. The CDR3 is 12 amino acids. The CDR3 spells CASSPGNYGYTF. In DNA, the CDR3 is TGCGCCAGCAGCCCGGGAAACTATGGCTACACCTTC.

J is TRBJ2-1 and V is TRBV5-1; D gene ambiguous. In germline, CDR1 is SGHRS, CDR2 YFSETQ. V gave up 0 bases and J gave up 2 bases, with 6 bases separating them. The CDR3 sequence is 14 residues long. The CDR3 sequence: CASSLDYTYNEQFF. The CDR3 DNA follows: TGCGCCAGCAGCTTGGACTACACCTACAATGAGCAGTTCTTC.

The V gene is TRBV6-5, the J gene TRBJ1-2, with D maybe TRBD1 (5 bases). In germline, CDR1 is MNHEY, CDR2 SVGAGI. The CDR3 spans 10 residues. V was clipped by 6 bases and J by 8 bases, with 7 bases between them. The CDR3 sequence: CASRQGGYTF. As DNA, the CDR3 is TGTGCCAGCAGGCAGGGAGGCTACACCTTC.

In the case of this clone: Other DNA sequences within the sample encode an identical CDR3. V and J are TRBV5-8 and TRBJ1-2; no clear D gene. V shed 0 bases and J shed 8 bases, with 5 bases lying between them. CDR3 length equals 11 residues. The germline CDR1 and CDR2 sequences are SGHTS and YDEGEE. CDR3 DNA sequence: TGTGCCAGCAGCTTGGCAGGCGGCTACACCTTC. Protein product: CASSLAGGYTF.